The 2 T cell receptor beta chains presented below share a single source sample, sequenced in a study of blood T cell repertoires in COVID-19. Data came from immunoSEQ multiplex PCR; TCRdb stores just in-frame clones and leaves some out. Of under 200,000 clones listed, approximately 90% are singletons. The sequenced sample consisted of peripheral blood. The origin of the receptors is a man over 45 who had recovered from COVID-19.

This clone was counted a single time. V is TRBV2 and J is TRBJ1-1; 9 bases align to TRBD1. V shed 6 bases, J shed 5 bases, and the junction held 4 bases outside the gene matches. The CDR3 has 13 amino acids. Germline loops: CDR1 SNHLY, CDR2 FYNNEI. The CDR3 DNA reads as TGTGCCAGCAGCTACGACAGGGGGACTGAAGCTTTCTTT. The encoded protein is CASSYDRGTEAFF.

The V and J genes are TRBV4-3 and TRBJ1-5; D is possibly TRBD1 (6 bases). CDR3 length: 14 amino acids. Germline V gives CDR1 LGHNA, CDR2 YSLEER. Trimming cost V 4 bases and J 5 bases, with 12 bases left between them. CDR3 in amino acids: CASSPGEWDQPQHF. The CDR3 DNA reads as TGCGCCAGCAGCCCAGGGGAATGGGATCAGCCCCAGCATTTT.